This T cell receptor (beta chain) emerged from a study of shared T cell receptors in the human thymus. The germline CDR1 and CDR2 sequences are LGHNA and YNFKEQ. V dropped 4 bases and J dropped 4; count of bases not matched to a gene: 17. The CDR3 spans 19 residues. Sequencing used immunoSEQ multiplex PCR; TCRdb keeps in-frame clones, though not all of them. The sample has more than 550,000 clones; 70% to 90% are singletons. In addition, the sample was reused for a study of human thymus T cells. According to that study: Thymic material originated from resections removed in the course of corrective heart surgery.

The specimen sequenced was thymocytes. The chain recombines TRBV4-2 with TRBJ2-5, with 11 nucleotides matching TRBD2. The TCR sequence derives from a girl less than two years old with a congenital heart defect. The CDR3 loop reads CASSLLAGFPSGGLETQYF. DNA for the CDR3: TGTGCCAGCAGCCTCCTGGCGGGGTTTCCTAGCGGGGGGTTAGAGACCCAGTACTTC.